The present T cell receptor beta chain was sequenced within a study of blood T cell repertoires in COVID-19. Turning to the study itself: Italy, Spain and the United States were the sources of the convalescent and acute COVID-19 samples. PBMCs, B-cell-depleted T cells, or T cells provided the cDNA or gDNA that made up the material.

Source study methods: The assay estimated nucleated cells by amplifying reference gene primers. Clones were sequenced by immunoSEQ multiplex PCR, and TCRdb holds only the in-frame ones, with some missing. That table gives V, J and clone size, and the DNA gave D and trimming. The sample includes fewer than 150,000 clones, roughly nine tenths seen only once; the top ten take approximately 8.7%. CDR1 and CDR2 (germline): SGHAT, FQNNGV. This CDR3 comprises 12 residues. The germline V and J ends were trimmed by 3 bases and 7 bases, with 9 bases remaining between them. The source material was peripheral blood. The V and J genes are TRBV11-2 and TRBJ1-2, with a weak D call TRBD1 (6 bases). The sequence came from a man in his 70s who had recovered from COVID-19. CDR3 sequence: CASSFNRVGYTF. The DNA of the CDR3 is TGTGCCAGCAGCTTTAACAGGGTTGGCTACACCTTC.